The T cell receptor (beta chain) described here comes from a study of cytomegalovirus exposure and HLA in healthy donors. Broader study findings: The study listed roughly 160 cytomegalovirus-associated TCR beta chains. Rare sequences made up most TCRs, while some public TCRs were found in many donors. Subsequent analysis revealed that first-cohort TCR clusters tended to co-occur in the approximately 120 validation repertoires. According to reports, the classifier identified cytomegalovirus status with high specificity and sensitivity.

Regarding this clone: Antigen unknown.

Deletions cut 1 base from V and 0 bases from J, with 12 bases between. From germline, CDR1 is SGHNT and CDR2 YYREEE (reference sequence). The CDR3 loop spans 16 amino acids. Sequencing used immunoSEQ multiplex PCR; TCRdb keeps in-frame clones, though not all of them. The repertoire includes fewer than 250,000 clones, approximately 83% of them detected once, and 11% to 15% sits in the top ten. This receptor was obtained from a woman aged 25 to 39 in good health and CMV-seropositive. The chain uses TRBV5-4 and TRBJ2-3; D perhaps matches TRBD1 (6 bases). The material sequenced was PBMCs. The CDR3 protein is CASSLLEQGSTDTQYF. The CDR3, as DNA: TGTGCCAGCAGCTTGCTTGAACAGGGTAGCACAGATACGCAGTATTTT.